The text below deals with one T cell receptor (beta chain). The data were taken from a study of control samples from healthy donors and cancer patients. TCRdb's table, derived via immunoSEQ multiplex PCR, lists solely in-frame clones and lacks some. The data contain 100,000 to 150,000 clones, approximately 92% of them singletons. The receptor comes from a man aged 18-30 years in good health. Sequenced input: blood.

The CDR3 coding sequence is TGTGCCAGTAGTAACTGGGGCGGTAACACTGAAGCTTTCTTT. The encoded protein is CASSNWGGNTEAFF. V gene TRBV19 combines with J gene TRBJ1-1, with D possibly being TRBD1 (5 bases). This CDR3 region has 14 residues. The V end lost 4 bases, the J end lost 2 bases, and 11 bases lay between the germline ends. Germline lookup yields CDR1 LNHDA and CDR2 SQIVND (reference sequence).